Listed here are 24 T cell receptor beta chains from one sample, sequenced in a study of blood T cell repertoires in COVID-19. Clones were read by immunoSEQ multiplex PCR, and TCRdb kept only the in-frame ones, dropping some. This table has around 260,000 clones, about 89% appearing once. Sequences were obtained from peripheral blood. Receptors originate from a middle-aged man who had recovered from COVID-19.

The genes are TRBV28 and TRBJ1-2; D is ambiguous. Trimming removed 2 bases at V and 6 bases at J, with 19 bases between. Germline CDR1 and CDR2: MDHEN and SYDVKM. This CDR3 has 16 residues. The CDR3 nucleotides are TGTGCCAGCAGTTTAATCTCCTGGGCCGGGAGGCATGGCTACACCTTC. Amino acid sequence: CASSLISWAGRHGYTF.

The chain links TRBV5-6 to TRBJ1-2, with D uncertain. Between the trimmed V and J ends, which lost 4 bases and 4 bases, there was a span of 11 bases. Germline V gene sequence: CDR1 SGHDT, CDR2 YYEEEE. This CDR3 contains 13 residues. The CDR3 is CASSREEFYGYTF. As DNA, the CDR3 is TGTGCCAGCAGCCGCGAAGAATTCTATGGCTACACCTTC.

The chain combines TRBV18 with TRBJ2-7; no firm D call. The CDR3 is made up of 11 amino acids. Germline V lookup: CDR1 KGHSH, CDR2 LQKENI. Trimming shortened V by 3 bases and J by 6 bases, and 6 bases separated the two germline ends. CDR3 coding DNA: TGTGCCAGCTCACCTTCGAGCGAGCAGTACTTC. Translated, it gives CASSPSSEQYF.

CDR3 sequence (DNA): TGTGCCAGCAGCGCGTCACAGGGGGCTGGAAACACCATATATTTT. Amino acids: CASSASQGAGNTIYF. This chain links TRBV9 with TRBJ1-3; 8 bases map to TRBD1. The CDR3 is made up of 15 amino acids. J was trimmed by 2 bases and V by 3 bases; bases with no gene match: 4. Germline values: CDR1 SGDLS, CDR2 YYNGEE.

The chain couples TRBV5-4 to TRBJ1-2; D not resolved. This CDR3 has 13 residues. Trimming shortened V by 1 base and J by 1 base, and 5 bases separated the two germline ends. Germline values: CDR1 SGHNT, CDR2 YYREEE (reference sequence). DNA of the CDR3: TGTGCCAGCAGCTTGTCCCGTAACTATGGCTACACCTTC. Its protein product is CASSLSRNYGYTF.

This chain connects TRBV7-2 to TRBJ1-1; 9 bases are shared with TRBD1. The length of the CDR3 is 15 residues. After removal of 4 bases from V and 4 bases from J, the junction contained 7 bases not matched to a gene. Germline CDR1 SGHTA, CDR2 FQGNSA. CDR3 in amino acids: CASSSYRGPSTEAFF. DNA for the CDR3: TGTGCCAGCAGCTCGTACAGGGGGCCGAGCACTGAAGCTTTCTTT.

Remarks on this clone: A read error may account for a junction end that differs from germline. The chain has TRBV3-1 (or the pseudogene TRBV3-2) and TRBJ1-4, with TRBD1 matching 9 bases. This CDR3 contains 11 residues. The germline V gene has CDR1 LGHDT and CDR2 YNNKEL (reference sequence). The CDR3 loop reads CASSLRDRVIF. CDR3 DNA: TGTGCCAGCAGCCTCCGGGACAGGGTGATTTTT.

This chain joins TRBV3-1 (or the pseudogene TRBV3-2) and TRBJ2-1; a possible D gene is TRBD2 (6 bases). CDR1 is LGHDT, CDR2 YNNKEL, per germline (reference sequence). Trimming shortened V by 0 bases and J by 7 bases, and 19 bases separated the two germline ends. CDR3 length: 17 amino acids. For the CDR3, the DNA is TGTGCCAGCAGCCAAGATTTTAGAGCGGGCCCCAGGAATGAGCAGTTCTTC. Encoded protein: CASSQDFRAGPRNEQFF.

The chain has TRBV13 and TRBJ2-3; 9 positions agree with TRBD1. The germline V gene has CDR1 PRHDT and CDR2 FYEKMQ (reference sequence). The ends lost 2 bases at V and 4 bases at J; junction bases unmatched: 4. CDR3 length: 15 amino acids. DNA for the CDR3: TGTGCCAGCAGCTTACCGGGACAGGGATCAGATACGCAGTATTTT. It specifies CASSLPGQGSDTQYF.

This chain connects TRBV14 to TRBJ1-4, with D tentatively TRBD1 (5 bases). The CDR3 spans 15 residues. Germline CDR1 SGHDN, CDR2 FVKESK. V dropped 0 bases and J dropped 7 bases, with 12 bases sitting between them. In DNA, the CDR3 is TGTGCCAGCAGCCAAGATCGACAGTCGGCTGAAAAACTGTTTTTT. It is translated as CASSQDRQSAEKLFF.

The chain recombines TRBV3-1 (or the pseudogene TRBV3-2) with TRBJ2-7; D is perhaps TRBD2 (5 bases). Germline lookup yields CDR1 LGHDT and CDR2 YNNKEL (reference sequence). The CDR3 spans 18 residues. Trimming pared 0 bases from V and 0 bases from J, leaving 18 bases between. The CDR3 DNA reads as TGTGCCAGCAGCCAAGAATCGCGAGGTGGGAGCCGCTCCTACGAGCAGTACTTC. Protein: CASSQESRGGSRSYEQYF.

This clone has only one observation. The chain uses TRBV5-4 and TRBJ2-3; 8 nucleotides agree with TRBD1. V was clipped by 4 bases and J by 2 bases; unmatched bases: 6. The CDR3 is made up of 15 amino acids. The germline V gene encodes CDR1 SGHNT and CDR2 YYREEE (reference sequence). Here the CDR3 reads CASSPGTGITDTQYF. Written as DNA, the CDR3 is TGTGCCAGCAGCCCGGGGACAGGAATCACAGATACGCAGTATTTT.

The V gene is TRBV9, the J gene TRBJ2-2; 7 bases map to TRBD1. Germline V lookup: CDR1 SGDLS, CDR2 YYNGEE. V was clipped by 4 bases and J by 5 bases; unmatched bases: 8. The length of the CDR3 is 15 residues. The CDR3 protein is CASSLRDSRTGELFF. The CDR3 bases are TGTGCCAGCAGCCTCCGGGACAGTCGTACCGGGGAGCTGTTTTTT.

The chain has TRBV7-2 and TRBJ2-5; 12 bases line up with TRBD2. J lost 3 bases, V lost 5 bases, and 7 bases had no gene match. Germline CDR1 is SGHTA and CDR2 is FQGNSA. The CDR3 consists of 16 residues. The CDR3 DNA reads as TGTGCCAGCAGCAGAGGACTAGCGGGGTCTAAAGAGACCCAGTACTTC. It is translated as CASSRGLAGSKETQYF.

The chain recombines TRBV12-3 or TRBV12-4 with TRBJ2-7; the D gene is possibly TRBD1 (6 bases). The CDR3 has 13 residues. Trimming removed 6 bases from V and 4 bases from J, with 13 bases in between. CDR3 nucleotides: TGTGCCAGCAGCCACACAGGGTATTACGAGCAGTACTTC. This translates into CASSHTGYYEQYF.

In its sample, this clone was seen once. The chain combines TRBV7-7 with TRBJ1-1; 12 bases are a match to TRBD1. This CDR3 comprises 15 residues. V shed 5 bases, J shed 6 bases, and the junction held 7 bases outside the gene matches. CDR1 and CDR2 (germline): SSHAT, FNYEAQ (reference sequence). The CDR3 DNA follows: TGTGCCAGCAGCCACCCGGGACAGGGGGCCTCTGAAGCTTTCTTT. Residues: CASSHPGQGASEAFF.

This clone was detected only a few times. The chain uses TRBV27 and TRBJ1-6, with a tentative D call TRBD1 (6 bases). The CDR3 sequence is 15 residues long. V was clipped by 1 base and J by 6 bases, with 10 bases between them. Germline CDR1 and CDR2: MNHEY and SMNVEV (reference sequence). The CDR3 DNA reads TGTGCCAGCAGTTTATTGAGGGGGGGTAATTCACCCCTCCACTTT. Translated, it gives CASSLLRGGNSPLHF.

This clone was seen just once. The gene calls are TRBV7-6 and TRBJ1-1; D remains unclear. V was pared by 4 bases and J by 2 bases, with 17 bases between. The CDR3 is 16 amino acids. Germline V gene data show CDR1 as SGHVS and CDR2 as FNYEAQ. The CDR3 DNA reads as TGTGCCAGCAGCTCCGGACTCCCCCTTGGAAACACTGAAGCTTTCTTT. Its protein product is CASSSGLPLGNTEAFF.

This clone was detected only once. The V gene is TRBV9, the J gene TRBJ1-1, with 7 nucleotides matching TRBD1. The CDR3 loop spans 16 amino acids. The germline V gene encodes CDR1 SGDLS and CDR2 YYNGEE. The ends lost 0 bases at V and 0 bases at J; junction bases unmatched: 5. CDR3 protein: CASSVARGPLNTEAFF. The CDR3 DNA reads TGTGCCAGCAGCGTAGCGAGGGGGCCTCTGAACACTGAAGCTTTCTTT. Supplemented by reference TRBV9 and TRBJ1-1, the full variable domain reads DSGVTQTPKHLITATGQRVTLRCSPRSGDLSVYWYQQSLDQGLQFLIQYYNGEERAKGNILERFSAQQFPDLHSELNLSSLELGDSALYFCASSVARGPLNTEAFFGQGTRLTVV.

The rearrangement uses TRBV5-4 and TRBJ1-2; perhaps TRBD1 as D (5 bases). Trimming took off 2 bases at V and 2 bases at J, with 7 bases between the two ends. The CDR3 sequence is 13 residues long. Germline V CDR1 and CDR2: SGHNT, YYREEE (reference sequence). Here the CDR3 reads CASSFRGNYGYTF. CDR3 DNA: TGTGCCAGCAGCTTCCGGGGGAACTATGGCTACACCTTC.

CDR3 sequence (DNA): TGTGCCAGTAGCCGTAGCTCCTACGAGCAGTACTTC. Protein: CASSRSSYEQYF. This sequence joins TRBV19 and TRBJ2-7; D is ambiguous. Germline V gene sequence: CDR1 LNHDA, CDR2 SQIVND (reference sequence). This CDR3 spans 12 amino acids. V shed 6 bases and J shed 0 bases, with 6 bases lying between them. Full variable domain (outside the CDR3, taken from reference TRBV19 and TRBJ2-7): DGGITQSPKYLFRKEGQNVTLSCEQNLNHDAMYWYRQDPGQGLRLIYYSQIVNDFQKGDIAEGYSVSREKKESFPLTVTSAQKNPTAFYLCASSRSSYEQYFGPGTRLTVT.

This clone was seen only a few times. The chain is built from TRBV9 and TRBJ2-2; 9 bases fit TRBD2. The junction had 6 bases not matched to a gene; V was cut back by 0 bases and J by 6 bases. In germline, CDR1 is SGDLS, CDR2 YYNGEE. The CDR3 has 16 residues. This chain's CDR3 is CASSVELASGAGELFF. The CDR3 coding sequence is TGTGCCAGCAGCGTAGAGTTGGCTAGCGGGGCCGGGGAGCTGTTTTTT.

This clone came up many times. The CDR3 DNA follows: TGTGCCAGGACCGACAGGGTGGGGCATAACTATGGCTACACCTTC. Protein: CARTDRVGHNYGYTF. The J gene is TRBJ1-2, the V gene TRBV6-5, with TRBD1 identical over 7 bases. Germline loops: CDR1 MNHEY, CDR2 SVGAGI. This CDR3 region has 15 residues. V was clipped by 9 bases and J by 1 base; unmatched bases: 11.

The chain combines TRBV7-2 with TRBJ1-5, with D uncertain. V gave up 1 base and J gave up 4 bases, with 11 bases separating them. In germline, CDR1 is SGHTA, CDR2 FQGNSA. This CDR3 region has 15 residues. The DNA for the CDR3 is TGTGCCAGCAGCTTAGGGAGGGCCCAAAATCAGCCCCAGCATTTT. The encoded protein is CASSLGRAQNQPQHF.